The clone carrying this T cell receptor beta chain occurred a few times. Looked up from germline, CDR1 is MNHNS and CDR2 is SASEGT. Trimming pared 4 bases from V and 3 bases from J, leaving 13 bases between. The CDR3 length is 15 residues. This sample is drawn from a study of graft-versus-host responses after intestinal transplantation. Study in general: The whole recipient group had anti-thymocyte globulin induction followed by tacrolimus and steroids for around three years.

Findings of the study overall: Analysis identified GvH clones in recipient marrow, with some appearing first in ileum or blood. Early post-transplant HvG declines were associated with peak circulating GvH clone levels.

Generated by immunoSEQ multiplex PCR, the TCRdb table keeps only in-frame clones and is missing some. The data show about 6,800 clones, with roughly 24% seen just once and approximately 4.5% held by the top ten. CD3+CD4+ and CD3+CD8+ responders that were proliferating and CFSE-low were sorted post-reaction. The source is a human patient who received an intestinal transplant. Here the sequenced sample was alloreactive CD4+ T cells from a mixed lymphocyte reaction culture, taken before intestinal transplant. Subset: CFSE-low proliferating T cells sorted from roughly 6-day pre-transplant mixed lymphocyte reaction (GvH or HvG direction). The V and J genes are TRBV6-1 and TRBJ1-5; tentative D call: TRBD1 (5 bases). CDR3 sequence reads: CASSVSTAINQPQHF. Here the CDR3 DNA reads TGTGCCAGCAGTGTTTCGACAGCTATCAATCAGCCCCAGCATTTT.